These T cell receptor beta chains were read from a single sample in a study of T cell repertoires in aging, cancer and after chemotherapy. In TCRdb, the multiplex PCR reads were re-called with MiXCR into one record per CDR3 protein. The data show over 8,500 distinct CDR3 sequences, around a quarter seen once. Source material: blood. The receptors here all came from a human donor in good health. The CDR3 runs from the conserved cysteine through the conserved F or W. A D gene is named only where the DNA matches it firmly. Not all rows give a size; the values are once, few, many and, for expanded clones, a class.

>TRBJ1-1|.|.|TRBV12-5
TGTGCTAGTGGCCAAGGGCCCACTCCTGCCTTCTTT
CASGQGPTPAFF
>TRBJ1-2|medium-sized|TRBD1|TRBV6-5
TGTGCCAGCAGTATACAAATAGGACAGGGAGGTGGCTACACCTTC
CASSIQIGQGGGYTF
>TRBJ2-7|.|.|TRBV10-3
TGTGCCATCAGTGAAGGTATGGGGTCCCGAAGCTCCTACGAGCAGTACTTC
CAISEGMGSRSSYEQYF
>TRBJ2-1|.|.|TRBV18
TGTGCCAGCTCACCCGGGGGCGGGAGCACCTACAATGAGCAGTTCTTC
CASSPGGGSTYNEQFF
>TRBJ2-1|.|TRBD1|TRBV30
TGTGCCTTCGACAGGGGGCCCTGGAATGAGCAGTTCTTC
CAFDRGPWNEQFF
>TRBJ1-2|.|.|TRBV6-1
TGTGCCAGCAGTGACGAGGGTCACTTCTATGGCTACACCTTC
CASSDEGHFYGYTF
>TRBJ2-3|.|TRBD1|TRBV5-1
TGCGCCAGCAGCTGGGACAGACGCACAGATACGCAGTATTTT
CASSWDRRTDTQYF
>TRBJ2-2|.|.|TRBV27
TGTGCCAGCAGTTCCCGGGAAGAGGGCACCGGGGAGCTGTTTTTT
CASSSREEGTGELFF
>TRBJ1-2|few|.|TRBV11-2
TGTGCCAGCAGCTTAGAGGTGTCGGTCTATGGCTACACCTTC
CASSLEVSVYGYTF
>TRBJ2-7|.|TRBD1|TRBV18
TGTGCCAGCTCATACGACAGGGGAGCGGGTGAGCAGTACTTC
CASSYDRGAGEQYF
>TRBJ2-7|.|.|TRBV7-9
TGTGCCAGCAGCCTCCCCGTGGAGCGAGCCGCCTACGAGCAGTACTTC
CASSLPVERAAYEQYF
>TRBJ2-2|few|.|TRBV7-2
TGTGCCAGCAGCTTAGCGACCCGGGGCACCGGGGAGCTGTTTTTT
CASSLATRGTGELFF
>TRBJ1-2|medium-sized|.|TRBV12-3/TRBV12-4
TGTGCCAGCAGCCCCCCAACCGATCAGGGAGAGGAAGGCTACACCTTC
CASSPPTDQGEEGYTF
>TRBJ2-2|medium-sized|.|TRBV19
TGTGCCAGTAGTCTGCGACGGAACACCGGGGAGCTGTTTTTT
CASSLRRNTGELFF
>TRBJ2-3|.|TRBD1|TRBV4-1
TGCGCCAGCAGCCAGGTGGGACAGGGAACAGATACGCAGTATTTT
CASSQVGQGTDTQYF
>TRBJ1-3|.|TRBD1|TRBV4-1
TGCGCCAGCAGCCCAGTACCTTTAGAGGGGGCCTCTGGAAACACCATATATTTT
CASSPVPLEGASGNTIYF
>TRBJ2-2|.|.|TRBV27
TGTGCCAGCAGTTTCCGGGAAGAGGACACCGGGGAGCTGTTTTTT
CASSFREEDTGELFF
>TRBJ2-5|few|TRBD1|TRBV6-1
TGTGCCAGCATCAGACAGGGGGCAAGAGAGACCCAGTACTTC
CASIRQGARETQYF
>TRBJ2-3|medium-sized|.|TRBV19
TGTGCCAGTAGTATCAGGCGGACTAGCACAGATACGCAGTATTTT
CASSIRRTSTDTQYF
>TRBJ2-2|medium-sized|TRBD1|TRBV7-2
TGTGCCAGCAGCCGGGACAGTTTAAGTTGGGAGCTGTTTTTT
CASSRDSLSWELFF
>TRBJ2-1|.|TRBD2|TRBV6-1
TGTGCCAGCAGGGACGGACTAGCGGTCTACAATGAGCAGTTCTTC
CASRDGLAVYNEQFF
>TRBJ1-5|few|.|TRBV20-1
TGCAGTGCCCCCAGCAGCAATCATCCCCAGCATTTT
CSAPSSNHPQHF
>TRBJ2-3|few|.|TRBV6-1
TGTGCCAGCAGTGTTCCCCTAGCGTTCCATACGCAGTATTTT
CASSVPLAFHTQYF
>TRBJ2-1|.|TRBD2|TRBV5-4
TGTGCCAGCAGCTTTGGGACTAGCGGGTCCTTCAATGAGCAGTTCTTC
CASSFGTSGSFNEQFF